The 13 T cell receptor beta chains in this list originate from one sample, sequenced in a study of PD-1 blockade in classical Hodgkin lymphoma. Sequencing used immunoSEQ multiplex PCR; TCRdb keeps in-frame clones, though not all of them. The table has 30,000 to 40,000 clones, 80% to 90% seen once. The time point: newly diagnosed, previously untreated cHL patient sample. The CD4+ T cells used were purified from thawed PBMCs through magnetic negative selection. The sample was CD4+ T cells from blood. These receptors were taken from a human donor with classical Hodgkin lymphoma.

The CDR3, as DNA: TGTGCCAGCAGTTTTCGGTACGAGCAGTACTTC. It translates to CASSFRYEQYF. The chain carries TRBV28 and TRBJ2-7, with D unclear. The germline gives CDR1 MDHEN, CDR2 SYDVKM. Trimming took 3 bases from V and 4 from J, leaving 4 bases between them. This CDR3 comprises 11 residues.

J is TRBJ2-1 and V is TRBV5-1; D is ambiguous. This CDR3 region has 14 residues. V was pared by 6 bases and J by 1 base, with 11 bases between. The V gene's germline CDR1 is SGHRS and CDR2 YFSETQ. For the CDR3, the DNA is TGCGCCAGCACCTTAGACCCTTCCTACAATGAGCAGTTCTTC. It specifies CASTLDPSYNEQFF.

The V and J genes are TRBV7-9 and TRBJ2-5; TRBD2 aligns across 7 bases. The V and J ends lost 4 bases and 4 bases, in that order; junction bases with no gene match: 6. Germline lookup yields CDR1 SEHNR and CDR2 FQNEAQ (reference sequence). The CDR3 totals 14 residues. CDR3 residues: CASSSTSSGETQYF. CDR3 nucleotides: TGTGCCAGCAGCTCCACCTCTAGCGGAGAGACCCAGTACTTC.

This chain connects TRBV29-1 to TRBJ1-1; no definite D call. Germline V gene lookup returns CDR1 SQVTM and CDR2 ANQGSEA. V was shortened by 1 base and J by 6 bases, with 15 bases between the two germline ends. The CDR3 runs 14 residues. The CDR3 region has the DNA TGCAGCGTTGAAGGCCAGGTCGGATGGGCTGAAGCTTTCTTT. Translated: CSVEGQVGWAEAFF.

The V call is TRBV4-2, the J call TRBJ2-1; 13 nucleotides line up with TRBD2. Trimming took 3 bases from V and 3 from J; bases not matched to a gene: 2. The CDR3 has 16 residues. The germline gives CDR1 LGHNA, CDR2 YNFKEQ. CDR3 loop: CASSQGLAGIYNEQFF. CDR3 coding DNA: TGTGCCAGCAGCCAGGGACTAGCGGGGATCTACAATGAGCAGTTCTTC.

The chain joins TRBV6-6 to TRBJ1-1; 11 bases are a match to TRBD1. This CDR3 comprises 15 residues. Germline CDR1 MNHNY, CDR2 SVGAGI (reference sequence). V was pared by 5 bases and J by 5 bases, with 7 bases of the junction left unmatched. This CDR3 reads CASSPGQGAYTEAFF. CDR3 in DNA: TGTGCCAGCAGTCCCGGACAGGGGGCATATACTGAAGCTTTCTTT.

V gene TRBV9 combines with J gene TRBJ2-7; possibly TRBD2 for D (6 bases). Germline CDR1 reads SGDLS; CDR2 reads YYNGEE. Trimming pared 4 bases from V and 6 bases from J, leaving 11 bases between. The CDR3 contains 12 residues. The chain's CDR3 is CASSRDGGEQYF. The DNA for the CDR3 is TGTGCCAGCAGCCGGGACGGGGGCGAGCAGTACTTC.

The chain is built from TRBV6-6 and TRBJ1-6; D is unclear. There are 14 residues in the CDR3. Per germline, CDR1 MNHNY and CDR2 SVGAGI (reference sequence). The V and J ends lost 2 bases and 5 bases respectively, with 7 bases between them. The DNA for the CDR3 is TGTGCCAGCAGTTACGCAGGCGATAATTCACCCCTCCACTTT. It yields the protein CASSYAGDNSPLHF.

The chain joins TRBV19 to TRBJ1-4; unclear D gene. Germline CDR1 LNHDA, CDR2 SQIVND (reference sequence). The CDR3 has 13 amino acids. Trimming stripped 3 bases from V and 7 bases from J, with 9 bases between. This chain's CDR3 is CASSIKMAEKLFF. Here the CDR3 DNA reads TGTGCCAGTAGTATTAAAATGGCTGAAAAACTGTTTTTT.

Here the CDR3 DNA reads TGTGCCAGCAACCAACAAATGAACACTGAAGCTTTCTTT. It codes for CASNQQMNTEAFF. This chain joins TRBV2 and TRBJ1-1, with D unclear. Looked up from germline, CDR1 is SNHLY and CDR2 is FYNNEI. V gave up 7 bases and J gave up 0 bases, with 9 bases separating them. CDR3 length: 13 residues.

V is TRBV30 and J is TRBJ2-1, with TRBD2 as a possible D gene (5 bases). This CDR3 region has 14 residues. Trimming took 1 base from V and 3 from J, leaving 10 bases between them. In germline, CDR1 is GTSNPN, CDR2 SVGIG (reference sequence). CDR3 DNA: TGTGCCTGGAGTGACCTGACTAACTACAATGAGCAGTTCTTC. Amino acids: CAWSDLTNYNEQFF.

The chain links TRBV28 to TRBJ1-3; D not certain. Trimming took 4 bases from V and 4 from J, leaving 17 bases between them. CDR3 length equals 16 residues. Germline-derived CDR1 and CDR2 are MDHEN and SYDVKM. Written as DNA, the CDR3 is TGTGCCAGCAGTTCAGGCAGTCTCATAGGAGGAAACACCATATATTTT. Translation gives CASSSGSLIGGNTIYF.

V usage is TRBV5-8 and J usage is TRBJ1-5, with TRBD1 identical over 10 bases. From germline, CDR1 is SGHTS and CDR2 YDEGEE. CDR3 length: 18 residues. V dropped 4 bases and J dropped 5; count of bases not matched to a gene: 15. This CDR3 reads CASSGGLTGGVVHQPQHF. The CDR3 bases are TGTGCCAGCAGCGGGGGTTTGACAGGGGGCGTTGTCCATCAGCCCCAGCATTTT.